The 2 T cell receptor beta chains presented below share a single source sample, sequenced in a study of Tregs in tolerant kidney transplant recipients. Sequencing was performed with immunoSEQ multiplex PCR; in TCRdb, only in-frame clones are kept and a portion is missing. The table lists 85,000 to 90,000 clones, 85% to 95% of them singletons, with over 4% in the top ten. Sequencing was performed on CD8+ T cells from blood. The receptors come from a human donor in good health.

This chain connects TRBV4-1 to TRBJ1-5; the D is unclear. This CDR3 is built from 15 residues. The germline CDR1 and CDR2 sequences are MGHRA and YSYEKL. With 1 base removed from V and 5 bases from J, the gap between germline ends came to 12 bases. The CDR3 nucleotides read TGCGCCAGCAGCCAAGTTTTCCGTTCGGATCAGCCCCAGCATTTT. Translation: CASSQVFRSDQPQHF.

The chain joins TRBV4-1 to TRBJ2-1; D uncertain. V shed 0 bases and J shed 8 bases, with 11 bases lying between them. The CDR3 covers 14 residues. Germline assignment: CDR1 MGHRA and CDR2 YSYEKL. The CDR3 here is CASSQEVRSDEQFF. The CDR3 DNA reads TGCGCCAGCAGCCAAGAAGTGAGGTCCGATGAGCAGTTCTTC.